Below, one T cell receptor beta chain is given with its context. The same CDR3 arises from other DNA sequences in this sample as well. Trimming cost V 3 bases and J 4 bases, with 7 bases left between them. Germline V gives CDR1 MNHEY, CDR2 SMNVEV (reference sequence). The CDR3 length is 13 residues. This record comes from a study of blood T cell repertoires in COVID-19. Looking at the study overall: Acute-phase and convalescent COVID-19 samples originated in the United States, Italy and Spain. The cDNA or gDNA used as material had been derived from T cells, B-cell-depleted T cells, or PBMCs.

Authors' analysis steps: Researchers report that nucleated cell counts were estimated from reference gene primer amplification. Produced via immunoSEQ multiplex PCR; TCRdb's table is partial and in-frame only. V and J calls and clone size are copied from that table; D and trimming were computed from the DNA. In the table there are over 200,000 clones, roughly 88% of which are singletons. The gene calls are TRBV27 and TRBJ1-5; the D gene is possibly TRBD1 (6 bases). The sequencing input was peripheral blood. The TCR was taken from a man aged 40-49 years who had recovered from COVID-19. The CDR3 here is CASSFGQNQPQHF. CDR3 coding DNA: TGTGCCAGCAGTTTCGGACAGAATCAGCCCCAGCATTTT.